These 19 T cell receptor beta chains originate from one sample sequenced in a study of PD-1 blockade in classical Hodgkin lymphoma. The table came from immunoSEQ multiplex PCR; TCRdb's copy has only in-frame clones and leaves some out. The table includes 40,000 to 50,000 clones, nearly 70% detected once. Time point in this sample: cycle 4 day 1 (C4D1), after 5 to 7 weeks of nivolumab. The patients all showed relapse after autologous stem cell transplantation, while their brentuximab vedotin exposure varied. Source: peripheral blood mononuclear cells (PBMCs), taken before the fourth cycle of nivolumab. Every receptor here comes from a human donor with classical Hodgkin lymphoma.

The chain links TRBV14 to TRBJ2-5, with D unresolved. Looked up from germline, CDR1 is SGHDN and CDR2 is FVKESK. Trimming took off 0 bases at V and 7 bases at J, with 6 bases between the two ends. The CDR3 is made up of 12 amino acids. The CDR3 sequence is CASSQDFGTQYF. CDR3 bases: TGTGCCAGCAGCCAAGATTTTGGGACCCAGTACTTC.

This clone was recorded many times. The rearrangement uses TRBV25-1 and TRBJ2-4, with no clear D. CDR1 is MGHDK, CDR2 SYGVNS, per germline. CDR3 length: 17 residues. The V and J ends lost 0 bases and 1 base respectively, with 13 bases between them. CDR3 sequence reads: CASSEYLPLGAKNIQYF. CDR3 bases: TGTGCCAGCAGTGAATATCTCCCATTAGGGGCCAAAAACATTCAGTACTTC. Full variable domain (outside the CDR3, taken from reference TRBV25-1 and TRBJ2-4): EADIYQTPRYLVIGTGKKITLECSQTMGHDKMYWYQQDPGMELHLIHYSYGVNSTEKGDLSSESTVSRIRTEHFPLTLESARPSHTSQYLCASSEYLPLGAKNIQYFGAGTRLSVL.

Here the CDR3 DNA reads TGTGCCATCAGTGACCCAGGGGAGGACTATGGCTACACCTTC. Translated, it gives CAISDPGEDYGYTF. The rearrangement links TRBV10-3 to TRBJ1-2, with D possibly matching TRBD1 (6 bases). V was cut by 3 bases and J by 3 bases, with 11 bases left in between. Germline V CDR1 and CDR2: ENHRY, SYGVKD. The CDR3 consists of 14 residues.

The chain combines TRBV11-2 with TRBJ2-6; no definite D call. The CDR3 loop spans 13 amino acids. Germline CDR1 is SGHAT and CDR2 is FQNNGV. V dropped 5 bases and J dropped 2 bases, with 4 bases sitting between them. The CDR3 region has the DNA TGTGCCAGCAGCCCCCCTGGGGCCAACGTCCTGACTTTC. Translating gives CASSPPGANVLTF.

The genes are TRBV6-5 and TRBJ1-5; no reliable D call. CDR1 and CDR2 from the germline V gene are MNHEY and SVGAGI. Trimming removed 8 bases from V and 6 bases from J, with 20 bases in between. The CDR3 is 15 residues long. The CDR3 spells CASGFSGSMGQPQHF. The CDR3 DNA is TGTGCCAGCGGGTTCAGTGGTTCTATGGGTCAGCCCCAGCATTTT.

V is TRBV7-2 and J is TRBJ1-2, with 9 bases identical to TRBD1. Germline V gene sequence: CDR1 SGHTA, CDR2 FQGNSA. This CDR3 spans 14 amino acids. The junction had 5 bases not matched to a gene; V was cut back by 5 bases and J by 4 bases. CDR3 region: CASSRDREFYGYTF. The DNA of the CDR3 is TGTGCCAGCAGCCGGGACAGGGAGTTCTATGGCTACACCTTC. The whole variable domain, filled in from reference TRBV7-2 and TRBJ1-2, reads GAGVSQSPSNKVTEKGKDVELRCDPISGHTALYWYRQSLGQGLEFLIYFQGNSAPDKSGLPSDRFSAERTGGSVSTLTIQRTQQEDSAVYLCASSRDREFYGYTFGSGTRLTVV.

V is TRBV30 and J is TRBJ2-2; D uncertain. Trimming left V 5 bases short and J 7 bases short, with 8 bases between. The CDR3 is made up of 11 amino acids. CDR1 GTSNPN and CDR2 SVGIG come from the germline V gene (reference sequence). The CDR3 here is CAWYLGGELFF. The CDR3, as DNA: TGTGCCTGGTACTTAGGCGGGGAGCTGTTTTTT.

This clone ranks as medium-sized. The chain couples TRBV6-5 to TRBJ1-5; D not certain. The length of the CDR3 is 13 residues. Germline-derived CDR1 and CDR2 are MNHEY and SVGAGI. The germline V and J ends were trimmed by 5 bases and 3 bases, with 8 bases remaining between them. CDR3 sequence (DNA): TGTGCCAGCAGTGCCGACCTCAATCAGCCCCAGCATTTT. Encoded protein: CASSADLNQPQHF.

The rearrangement joins TRBV5-1 to TRBJ2-3; TRBD1 is a possible D gene (6 bases). The ends were cut back, 0 bases at V and 2 bases at J, with 13 bases in the middle. This CDR3 contains 16 residues. CDR1 and CDR2 from the germline V gene are SGHRS and YFSETQ. The CDR3, as DNA: TGCGCCAGCAGCTTGGAATTGGGGGCTACCACAGATACGCAGTATTTT. Protein: CASSLELGATTDTQYF.

CDR3 protein: CASSVTGGRQPQHF. The CDR3 coding sequence is TGTGCCAGTAGTGTCACAGGGGGGCGCCAGCCCCAGCATTTT. This chain uses TRBV19 with TRBJ1-5; TRBD1 matches at 8 bases. The CDR3 is 14 residues long. Germline lookup yields CDR1 LNHDA and CDR2 SQIVND (reference sequence). With V trimmed by 5 bases and J by 7 bases, 7 bases remained unmatched.

This chain links TRBV11-1 with TRBJ2-1; D tentatively reads TRBD1 or TRBD2 (5 bases each). The CDR3 has 13 amino acids. Germline lookup yields CDR1 SGHAT and CDR2 FQDESV (reference sequence). Deletions cut 2 bases from V and 10 bases from J, with 12 bases between. The CDR3 region is CASSLPGTEEQFF. In DNA, the CDR3 is TGTGCCAGCAGCTTACCCGGGACCGAGGAGCAGTTCTTC.

CDR3: CASSQTGLAGARTDTQYF. The CDR3 coding sequence is TGCGCCAGCAGCCAGACGGGACTAGCGGGGGCCCGCACAGATACGCAGTATTTT. The gene calls are TRBV4-1 and TRBJ2-3, with 14 bases lining up with TRBD2. Germline V lookup: CDR1 MGHRA, CDR2 YSYEKL. This CDR3 is 18 amino acids long. The V gene end was trimmed by 3 bases and the J gene end by 1 base; junction bases not matched to a gene: 6.

This chain connects TRBV19 to TRBJ1-2; TRBD1 might be the D (5 bases). The CDR3 covers 17 residues. Trimming cost V 0 bases and J 3 bases, with 17 bases left between them. Germline V gives CDR1 LNHDA, CDR2 SQIVND (reference sequence). The CDR3 is CASSIDRTGGGDYGYTF. Here the CDR3 DNA reads TGTGCCAGTAGTATAGACCGGACTGGGGGAGGCGACTATGGCTACACCTTC. The full variable domain, its missing parts supplied by reference TRBV19 and TRBJ1-2, is DGGITQSPKYLFRKEGQNVTLSCEQNLNHDAMYWYRQDPGQGLRLIYYSQIVNDFQKGDIAEGYSVSREKKESFPLTVTSAQKNPTAFYLCASSIDRTGGGDYGYTFGSGTRLTVV.

This chain connects TRBV13 to TRBJ2-2, with TRBD1 matching over 10 bases. J was trimmed by 2 bases and V by 1 base; bases with no gene match: 10. CDR3 size: 19 residues. The germline V gene has CDR1 PRHDT and CDR2 FYEKMQ (reference sequence). The CDR3 coding sequence is TGTGCCAGCAGCTTAGAAGGGACAGGGGCCCTACTAAACACCGGGGAGCTGTTTTTT. Protein product: CASSLEGTGALLNTGELFF.

This clone was counted a few times. This sequence joins TRBV14 and TRBJ1-6; no clear D gene. Germline CDR1 and CDR2: SGHDN and FVKESK. This CDR3 region has 14 residues. V shed 2 bases and J shed 4 bases, with 6 bases lying between them. This CDR3 is CASSQRQYNSPLHF. Here the CDR3 DNA reads TGTGCCAGCAGCCAACGCCAGTATAATTCACCCCTCCACTTT.

This chain connects TRBV7-9 to TRBJ2-3, with D perhaps matching TRBD1 or TRBD2 (6 bases each). Looked up from germline, CDR1 is SEHNR and CDR2 is FQNEAQ (reference sequence). This CDR3 has 13 residues. V lost 7 bases and J lost 2, with 10 bases in between. The CDR3 protein is CASITGATDTQYF. CDR3 DNA sequence: TGTGCCAGCATTACGGGGGCCACAGATACGCAGTATTTT. The whole variable domain, filled in from reference TRBV7-9 and TRBJ2-3, reads DTGVSQNPRHKITKRGQNVTFRCDPISEHNRLYWYRQTLGQGPEFLTYFQNEAQLEKSRLLSDRFSAERPKGSFSTLEIQRTEQGDSAMYLCASITGATDTQYFGPGTRLTVL.

This chain links TRBV6-5 with TRBJ2-5; D gene ambiguous. The CDR3 length is 12 residues. In germline, CDR1 is MNHEY, CDR2 SVGAGI. The V end was cut by 7 bases, the J end by 2 bases, with 8 bases between. The CDR3 region has the DNA TGTGCCAGCATGCATAGTCAAGAGACCCAGTACTTC. Its translation is CASMHSQETQYF.

The CDR3 nucleotides are TGTGCCTGGAGTTATAGGACAGAGTATGGCTACACCTTC. As protein: CAWSYRTEYGYTF. The J gene is TRBJ1-2, the V gene TRBV30; D might be TRBD1 (6 bases). The CDR3 extends over 13 amino acids. The V gene lost 2 bases and the J gene lost 5 bases, with 12 bases spanning the gap. Germline CDR1 reads GTSNPN; CDR2 reads SVGIG (reference sequence).

The chain joins TRBV7-9 to TRBJ2-1; D call uncertain. Trimming removed 5 bases from V and 8 bases from J, with 19 bases in between. This CDR3 spans 15 amino acids. CDR1 and CDR2 from the germline V gene are SEHNR and FQNEAQ (reference sequence). The CDR3 spells CASSPSNRIGDEQFF. In nucleotides, the CDR3 is TGTGCCAGCAGCCCTTCAAACAGAATTGGCGATGAGCAGTTCTTC.